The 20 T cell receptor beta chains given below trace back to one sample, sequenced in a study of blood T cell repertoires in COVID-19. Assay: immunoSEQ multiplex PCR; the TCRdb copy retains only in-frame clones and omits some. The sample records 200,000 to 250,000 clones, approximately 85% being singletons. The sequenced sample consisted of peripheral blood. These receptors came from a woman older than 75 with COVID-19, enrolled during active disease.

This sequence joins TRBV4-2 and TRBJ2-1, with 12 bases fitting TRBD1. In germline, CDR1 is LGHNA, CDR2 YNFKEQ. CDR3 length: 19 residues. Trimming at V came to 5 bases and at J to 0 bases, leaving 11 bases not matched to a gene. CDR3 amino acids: CASSAGTGGRPSSYNEQFF. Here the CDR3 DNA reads TGTGCCAGCAGCGCGGGGACAGGGGGCCGCCCTAGCTCCTACAATGAGCAGTTCTTC.

The CDR3 is CASSTTRYTGELFF. DNA of the CDR3: TGTGCCAGTAGTACGACACGGTACACCGGGGAGCTGTTTTTT. The rearrangement joins TRBV19 to TRBJ2-2; no reliable D call. The CDR3 has 14 amino acids. Germline assignment: CDR1 LNHDA and CDR2 SQIVND (reference sequence). V was trimmed by 4 bases and J by 3 bases, leaving 9 bases between them.

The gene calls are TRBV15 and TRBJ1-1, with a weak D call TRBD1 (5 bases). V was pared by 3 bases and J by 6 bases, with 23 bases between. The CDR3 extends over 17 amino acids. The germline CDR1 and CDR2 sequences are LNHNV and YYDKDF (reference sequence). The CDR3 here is CATSSDTGFAPDAEAFF. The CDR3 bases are TGTGCCACCAGCAGCGATACAGGTTTTGCCCCCGACGCTGAAGCTTTCTTT.

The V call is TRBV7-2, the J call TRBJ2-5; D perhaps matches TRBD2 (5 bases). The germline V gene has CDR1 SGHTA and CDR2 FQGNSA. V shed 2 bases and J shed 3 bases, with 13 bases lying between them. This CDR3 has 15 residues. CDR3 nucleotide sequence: TGTGCCAGCAGCTTAAGAGCCCGGGGAGAAGAGACCCAGTACTTC. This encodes CASSLRARGEETQYF.

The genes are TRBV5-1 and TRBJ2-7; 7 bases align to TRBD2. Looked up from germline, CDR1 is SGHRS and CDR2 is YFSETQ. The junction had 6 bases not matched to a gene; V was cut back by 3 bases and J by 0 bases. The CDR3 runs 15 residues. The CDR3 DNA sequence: TGCGCCAGCAGCTCGGGAGGCGGAACCTCCTACGAGCAGTACGTC. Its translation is CASSSGGGTSYEQYV.

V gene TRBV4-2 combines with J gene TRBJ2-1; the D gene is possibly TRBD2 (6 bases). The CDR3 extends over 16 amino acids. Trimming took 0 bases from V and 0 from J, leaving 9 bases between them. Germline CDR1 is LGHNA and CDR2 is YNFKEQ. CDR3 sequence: CASSQDAGSSYNEQFF. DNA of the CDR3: TGTGCCAGCAGCCAAGATGCGGGGAGCTCCTACAATGAGCAGTTCTTC.

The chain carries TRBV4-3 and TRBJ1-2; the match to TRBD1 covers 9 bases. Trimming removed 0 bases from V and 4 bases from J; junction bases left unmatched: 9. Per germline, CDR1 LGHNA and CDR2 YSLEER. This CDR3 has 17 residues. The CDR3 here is CASSQDRGTGNSYGYTF. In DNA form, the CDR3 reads TGCGCCAGCAGCCAAGATCGGGGGACAGGGAATAGCTATGGCTACACCTTC.

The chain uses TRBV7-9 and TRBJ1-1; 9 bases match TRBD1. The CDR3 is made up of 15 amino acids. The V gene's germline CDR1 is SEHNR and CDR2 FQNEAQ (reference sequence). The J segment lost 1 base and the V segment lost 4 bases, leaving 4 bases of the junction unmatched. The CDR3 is CASSSQGAANTEAFF. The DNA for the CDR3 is TGTGCCAGCAGCTCACAGGGGGCAGCGAACACTGAAGCTTTCTTT.

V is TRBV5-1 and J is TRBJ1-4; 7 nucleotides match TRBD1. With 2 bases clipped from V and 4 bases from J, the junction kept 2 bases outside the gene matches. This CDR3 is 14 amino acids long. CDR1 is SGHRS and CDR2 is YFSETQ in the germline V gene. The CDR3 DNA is TGCGCCAGCAGCTTCCGGGACAGTAATGAAAAACTGTTTTTT. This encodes CASSFRDSNEKLFF.

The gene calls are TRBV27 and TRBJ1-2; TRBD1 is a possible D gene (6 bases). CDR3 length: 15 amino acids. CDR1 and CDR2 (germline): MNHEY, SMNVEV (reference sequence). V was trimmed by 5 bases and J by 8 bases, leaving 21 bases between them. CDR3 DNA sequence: TGTGCCAGCAGTCCCTGGACATTCATAACAGGGGGCTACACCTTC. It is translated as CASSPWTFITGGYTF.

The CDR3, as DNA: TGTGCCAGCAGTGAAGCTTGGCGTCTGGGAGGTACTGAAGCTTTCTTT. Translating gives CASSEAWRLGGTEAFF. The chain has TRBV2 and TRBJ1-1; D unresolved. This CDR3 spans 16 amino acids. The ends were cut back, 0 bases at V and 5 bases at J, with 16 bases in the middle. The germline V gene encodes CDR1 SNHLY and CDR2 FYNNEI.

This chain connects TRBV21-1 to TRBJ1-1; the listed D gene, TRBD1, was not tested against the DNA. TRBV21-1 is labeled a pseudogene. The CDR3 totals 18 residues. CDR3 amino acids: CASSIRLSSGQMNTEAFF. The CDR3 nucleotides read TGTGCCAGCAGCATCCGCTTGTCCTCGGGACAGATGAACACTGAAGCTTTCTTT.

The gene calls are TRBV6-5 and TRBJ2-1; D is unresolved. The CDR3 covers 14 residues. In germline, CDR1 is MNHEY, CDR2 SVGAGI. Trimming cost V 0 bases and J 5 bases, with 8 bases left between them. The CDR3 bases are TGTGCCAGCAGTTACTCGAACTCGGACAATGAGCAGTTCTTC. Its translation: CASSYSNSDNEQFF.

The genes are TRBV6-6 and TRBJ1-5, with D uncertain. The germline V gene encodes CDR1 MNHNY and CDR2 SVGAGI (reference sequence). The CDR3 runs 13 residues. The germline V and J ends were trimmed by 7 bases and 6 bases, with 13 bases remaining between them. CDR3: CASIPSGGQPQHF. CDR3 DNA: TGTGCCAGCATACCCTCGGGAGGTCAGCCCCAGCATTTT.

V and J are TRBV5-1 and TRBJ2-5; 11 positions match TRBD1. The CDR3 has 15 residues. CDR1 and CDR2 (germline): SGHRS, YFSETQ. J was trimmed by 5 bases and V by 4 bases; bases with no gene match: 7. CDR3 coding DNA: TGCGCCAGCAGCCCTGGACAGGGGGCGCGGGAGACCCAGTACTTC. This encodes CASSPGQGARETQYF.

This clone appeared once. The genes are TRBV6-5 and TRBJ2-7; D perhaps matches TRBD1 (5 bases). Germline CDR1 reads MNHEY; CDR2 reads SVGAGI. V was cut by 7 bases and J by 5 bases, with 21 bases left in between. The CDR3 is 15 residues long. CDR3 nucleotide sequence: TGTGCCAGCAACCCTGTGATGGGGAAAGGGGACGAGCAGTACTTC. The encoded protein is CASNPVMGKGDEQYF.

CDR3 amino acids: CASSQSPRAGGAGELFF. The CDR3 DNA reads TGCGCCAGCAGCCAATCGCCTCGAGCGGGGGGGGCCGGGGAGCTGTTTTTT. V usage is TRBV5-1 and J usage is TRBJ2-2; 10 bases are a match to TRBD2. CDR3 length: 17 residues. Germline V gene lookup returns CDR1 SGHRS and CDR2 YFSETQ. The J segment lost 6 bases and the V segment lost 4 bases, leaving 12 bases of the junction unmatched.

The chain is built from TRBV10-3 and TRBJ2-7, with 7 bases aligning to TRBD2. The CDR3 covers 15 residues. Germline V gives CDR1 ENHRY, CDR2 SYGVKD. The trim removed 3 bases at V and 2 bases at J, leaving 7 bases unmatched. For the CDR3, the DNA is TGTGCCATCAGTGAAGGTTCTAGCGGTACCTACGAGCAGTACTTC. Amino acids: CAISEGSSGTYEQYF.

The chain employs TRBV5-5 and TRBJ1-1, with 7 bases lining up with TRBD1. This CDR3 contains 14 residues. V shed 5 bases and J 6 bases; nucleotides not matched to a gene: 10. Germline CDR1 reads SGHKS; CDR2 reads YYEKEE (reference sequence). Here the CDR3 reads CASRPGQAEAEAFF. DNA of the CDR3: TGTGCCAGCAGACCTGGACAGGCCGAGGCTGAAGCTTTCTTT.

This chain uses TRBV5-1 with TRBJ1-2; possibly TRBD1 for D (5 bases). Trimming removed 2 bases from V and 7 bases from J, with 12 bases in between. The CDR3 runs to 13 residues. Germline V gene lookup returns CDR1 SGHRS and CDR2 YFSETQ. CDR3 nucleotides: TGCGCCAGCAGCTTATCAGGGATGTTTGGCTACACCTTC. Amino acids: CASSLSGMFGYTF.